These 14 T cell receptor beta chains came from one sample sequenced in a study of blood T cell repertoires in COVID-19. TCRdb's copy holds only in-frame clones and misses some; the assay was immunoSEQ multiplex PCR. The table records about 200,000 clones, around four fifths of them present only once. Sequenced: PBMCs or T cells enriched from blood (not recorded which). The receptors stem from a woman aged 45-65 years who had been exposed to COVID-19.

The chain is built from TRBV9 and TRBJ2-1, with D tentatively TRBD2 (7 bases). Germline V CDR1 and CDR2: SGDLS, YYNGEE. The CDR3 is made up of 15 amino acids. V was clipped by 0 bases and J by 3 bases, with 10 bases between them. CDR3 residues: CASSVAGGIYNEQFF. The CDR3 DNA sequence: TGTGCCAGCAGCGTAGCGGGGGGCATCTACAATGAGCAGTTCTTC.

The rearrangement links TRBV25-1 to TRBJ1-1, with a tentative D call TRBD1 (5 bases). The germline V gene encodes CDR1 MGHDK and CDR2 SYGVNS. The CDR3 spans 13 residues. The ends were cut back, 4 bases at V and 1 base at J, with 7 bases in the middle. Written as DNA, the CDR3 is TGTGCCAGCAGTGTCACAGGGAACACTGAAGCTTTCTTT. It translates to CASSVTGNTEAFF.

The CDR3 coding sequence is TGTGCCACCCCCACGGGGGAAACGGCGTACTTC. It yields the protein CATPTGETAYF. The chain is built from TRBV28 and TRBJ2-4; a weak D match, TRBD2 (6 bases). Germline loops: CDR1 MDHEN, CDR2 SYDVKM. V lost 10 bases, J lost 15 bases, and 19 bases lay in between. This CDR3 region has 11 residues.

The chain recombines TRBV10-3 with TRBJ1-1, with 10 bases lining up with TRBD1. Germline V gene data show CDR1 as ENHRY and CDR2 as SYGVKD. V was pared by 9 bases and J by 4 bases, with 11 bases of the junction left unmatched. The CDR3 consists of 15 residues. The CDR3 protein is CAINRDRGGGTEAFF. CDR3 nucleotides: TGTGCCATTAACCGGGACAGGGGAGGCGGCACTGAAGCTTTCTTT.

V and J are TRBV9 and TRBJ2-1, with a possible D match to TRBD1 (6 bases). With 3 bases removed from V and 8 bases from J, the gap between germline ends came to 15 bases. CDR1 is SGDLS, CDR2 YYNGEE, per germline. This CDR3 comprises 14 residues. CDR3 sequence: CASSGGPLMHEQFF. CDR3 nucleotide sequence: TGTGCCAGCAGCGGGGGGCCGCTAATGCATGAGCAGTTCTTC. The variable domain in full, with the rest retrieved from reference TRBV9 and TRBJ2-1, is DSGVTQTPKHLITATGQRVTLRCSPRSGDLSVYWYQQSLDQGLQFLIQYYNGEERAKGNILERFSAQQFPDLHSELNLSSLELGDSALYFCASSGGPLMHEQFFGPGTRLTVL.

The rearrangement joins TRBV10-3 to TRBJ2-2; perhaps TRBD1 as D (5 bases). Germline assignment: CDR1 ENHRY and CDR2 SYGVKD. The CDR3 consists of 16 residues. Trimming pared 3 bases from V and 4 bases from J, leaving 15 bases between. The CDR3 DNA sequence: TGTGCCATCAGTGATCTCGACAGTGGGGCCACCGGGGAGCTGTTTTTT. It encodes CAISDLDSGATGELFF.

This clone showed up just a few times. This sample also contains other DNA sequences that code for the same CDR3. The J gene is TRBJ1-2, the V gene TRBV20-1; no reliable D call. The V end was cut by 6 bases, the J end by 3 bases, with 8 bases between. The CDR3 has 11 amino acids. CDR1 is DFQATT, CDR2 SNEGSKA, per germline (reference sequence). The CDR3: CSAMADYGYTF. The DNA for the CDR3 is TGCAGTGCCATGGCGGACTATGGCTACACCTTC.

This clone was observed a single time. This rearrangement joins TRBV18 to TRBJ2-7; 7 nucleotides align to TRBD2. J lost 6 bases, V lost 6 bases, and 11 bases had no gene match. The germline V gene has CDR1 KGHSH and CDR2 LQKENI. The CDR3 length is 14 residues. CDR3 nucleotides: TGTGCCAGCTCCTCGGGACCGGGAGGAGGCGAGCAGTACTTC. Translating it yields CASSSGPGGGEQYF.

The chain carries TRBV3-1 (or the pseudogene TRBV3-2) and TRBJ1-1; D unresolved. Germline CDR1 LGHDT, CDR2 YNNKEL (reference sequence). The CDR3 spans 12 residues. Between the trimmed V and J ends, which lost 6 bases and 5 bases, there was a span of 10 bases. CDR3 nucleotides: TGTGCCAGCAGTGGGAGGATGACTGAAGCTTTCTTT. This encodes CASSGRMTEAFF.

This chain uses TRBV3-1 (or the pseudogene TRBV3-2) with TRBJ1-1; TRBD1 aligns across 11 bases. The CDR3 is 13 amino acids. V gave up 1 base and J gave up 11 bases; unmatched junction bases: 3. Germline V lookup: CDR1 LGHDT, CDR2 YNNKEL (reference sequence). This CDR3 is CASSQGTGGWAFF. The DNA for the CDR3 is TGTGCCAGCAGCCAAGGGACAGGGGGCTGGGCTTTCTTT.

The chain has TRBV3-1 (or the pseudogene TRBV3-2) and TRBJ2-5; 12 bases line up with TRBD2. Trimming cost V 5 bases and J 1 base; bases outside gene matches: 5. The CDR3 covers 16 residues. The germline gives CDR1 LGHDT, CDR2 YNNKEL (reference sequence). The CDR3 loop is CASSSPSGGVQETQYF. In nucleotides, the CDR3 is TGTGCCAGCAGCTCTCCTAGCGGGGGGGTCCAAGAGACCCAGTACTTC.

The chain links TRBV10-2 to TRBJ1-4; D ambiguous. Looked up from germline, CDR1 is WSHSY and CDR2 is SAAADI. V shed 4 bases and J shed 8 bases, with 11 bases lying between them. This CDR3 spans 13 amino acids. CDR3 sequence reads: CASSVDNGEKLFF. DNA for the CDR3: TGCGCCAGCAGTGTGGATAACGGGGAAAAACTGTTTTTT.

The J gene is TRBJ2-7, the V gene TRBV5-4; D possibly corresponds to TRBD2 (6 bases). V was clipped by 0 bases and J by 0 bases, with 13 bases between them. The germline CDR1 and CDR2 sequences are SGHNT and YYREEE (reference sequence). The CDR3 consists of 16 residues. The CDR3 coding sequence is TGTGCCAGCAGCTTGGGTGCGGGACTCAGCTCCTACGAGCAGTACTTC. Its translation is CASSLGAGLSSYEQYF. The variable domain in full, with the rest retrieved from reference TRBV5-4 and TRBJ2-7, is ETGVTQSPTHLIKTRGQQVTLRCSSQSGHNTVSWYQQALGQGPQFIFQYYREEENGRGNFPPRFSGLQFPNYSSELNVNALELDDSALYLCASSLGAGLSSYEQYFGPGTRLTVT.

This clone has a single count. The chain carries TRBV7-2 and TRBJ2-3; the match to TRBD1 covers 8 bases. After removal of 2 bases from V and 4 bases from J, the junction contained 5 bases not matched to a gene. Per the germline V gene, CDR1 is SGHTA and CDR2 is FQGNSA. The CDR3 length is 15 residues. Here the CDR3 DNA reads TGTGCCAGCAGCTTACAGGGGGCGGTTTCAGATACGCAGTATTTT. This gives the protein CASSLQGAVSDTQYF.